This TCR beta chain was observed in a study of control samples from healthy donors and cancer patients (dated by TCRdb to about 2020). For this clone: Its antigen is unknown. No base quality information exists; no much larger clone differs at one position.

The CDR3 contains 14 residues, cysteine and phenylalanine counted. Left in the record is the CDR3 DNA by itself, 42 bases read in frame from the first base. CDR1 and CDR2 (SGDLS, YYNGEE) derive from the germline V gene. The V end loses 0 bases and the J end loses 5 bases, and a stretch of 9 bases separates them. Library preparation employed the immunoSEQ multiplex PCR assay. TCRdb re-hosts the immuneACCESS table, in-frame sequences only. Its copies lack some clones; in the studies checked, an unresolved V gene accounts for under half of them, and the cause for the rest is not known. The sample table lists more than 60,000 clones, approximately 91% of them with a count of one. The ten largest make up roughly a tenth of the sample.

The clonotype comes from a woman aged 45-65 years with colorectal cancer. The sequence is built from TRBV9 and TRBJ1-5, with a weak D call of TRBD1 (5 bases match). The source material was PBMCs. CDR3 protein: CASSVDGGDQPQHF. The DNA sequence is as follows: TGTGCCAGCAGCGTAGATGGAGGGGATCAGCCCCAGCATTTT. The CDR3 plus the reference TRBV9 and TRBJ1-5 genes for the other parts give the full variable domain: DSGVTQTPKHLITATGQRVTLRCSPRSGDLSVYWYQQSLDQGLQFLIQYYNGEERAKGNILERFSAQQFPDLHSELNLSSLELGDSALYFCASSVDGGDQPQHFGDGTRLSIL.